These T cell receptor beta chains were read from a single sample in a study of shared clonotypes between healthy human individuals. Profiled with immunoSEQ multiplex PCR; TCRdb holds only in-frame clones, not every one. The table has 450,000 to 700,000 clones, around 95% seen once. The sample taken for sequencing was naive CD8+ T cells sorted from blood. These receptors came from a woman aged 30 to 39 in good health. Each CDR3 is given with its conserved first and last residue. The D gene is left open where the match is weak. Expanded clones are given a class, and other clones once, few, many or no size at all.

j_call v_call d_call clone_size cdr3_nt cdr3_aa
TRBJ1-2 TRBV27 NA NA TGTGCCAGCAATAACCCGACAGGAATTAACTATGGCTACACCTTC CASNNPTGINYGYTF
TRBJ1-2 TRBV5-5 TRBD1 NA TGTGCCAGCAGCGCGGGGACAGAAAACTATGGCTACACCTTC CASSAGTENYGYTF
TRBJ1-1 TRBV25-1 NA NA TGTGCCAGCAGTGGAATACAGGGACGGTGGTTAAACACTGAAGCTTTCTTT CASSGIQGRWLNTEAFF
TRBJ2-2 TRBV2 NA NA TGTGCCAGCAGTGTGACAGGGAACACCGGGGAGCTGTTTTTT CASSVTGNTGELFF
TRBJ2-7 TRBV6-1 TRBD2 NA TGTGCCATCCACCCTACAACTAGCGGGATTTACGAGCAGTACTTC CAIHPTTSGIYEQYF
TRBJ1-1 TRBV19 TRBD1 NA TGTGCCAGTAGCCGACAGGGTTACATGAACACTGAAGCTTTCTTT CASSRQGYMNTEAFF
TRBJ2-1 TRBV4-1 TRBD2 NA TGCGCCAGCAGCTTTGGACTAGCGGGAGTCATTGAGCAGTTCTTC CASSFGLAGVIEQFF
TRBJ2-5 TRBV19 TRBD2 NA TGTGCCAGTAGTGGCGGACTAGCGGGAGAGACCCAGTACTTC CASSGGLAGETQYF
TRBJ1-5 TRBV27 NA once TGTGCCAGCAGTTTAATTGGCCCAGGTAGCAATCAGCCCCAGCATTTT CASSLIGPGSNQPQHF
TRBJ1-1 TRBV9 TRBD1 NA TGTGCCAGCAGCGTGACAGGGGGCGGGAACACTGAAGCTTTCTTT CASSVTGGGNTEAFF
TRBJ2-7 TRBV7-9 NA NA TGTGCCAGCAGCCCCCCCACCGGAGGGCCCTACGAGCAGTACTTC CASSPPTGGPYEQYF
TRBJ1-5 TRBV27 TRBD1 NA TGTGCCAGCAGTTTCGGGACAGGGGGAAATCAGCCCCAGCATTTT CASSFGTGGNQPQHF
TRBJ2-1 TRBV27 NA NA TGTGCCAGCAGGGGATCAGGGGCGCTGAATGAGCAGTTCTTC CASRGSGALNEQFF
TRBJ2-7 TRBV28 TRBD2 NA TGTGCCAGCAGTTCGACTAGCGGGAGTACTACTTGGGAGCAGTACTTC CASSSTSGSTTWEQYF
TRBJ2-1 TRBV15 NA NA TGTGCCACCAGCAGATTGGACAGCCGGAATGAGCAGTTCTTC CATSRLDSRNEQFF
TRBJ1-1 TRBV28 NA NA TGTGCCAGCAGTTTAATTTTGACGGCTGTTGATACTGAAGCTTTCTTT CASSLILTAVDTEAFF
TRBJ2-7 TRBV29-1 TRBD2 NA TGCAGCGGGGGGACTAGTCCCTACGAGCAGTACTTC CSGGTSPYEQYF
TRBJ2-2 TRBV9 NA once TGTGCCAGCAGCCTTCGGACCCTAACGGACACCGGGGAGCTGTTTTTT CASSLRTLTDTGELFF